Listed here is a single TCR beta chain. The antigen is not known. This entry is derived from a study of Tregs in tolerant kidney transplant recipients. Unstimulated Tregs (CD4+CD25+CD127-) and CD4+CD25- non-Tregs were sorted from PBMCs. Germline V lookup: CDR1 LNHNV, CDR2 YYDKDF (reference sequence). Trimming pared 6 bases from V and 0 bases from J, leaving 14 bases between. The CDR3 covers 15 residues. The study's findings and limits: No direct test of biological reproducibility was done here. Expanding Tregs on activated donor B cells appeared to best identify donor-specific TCRbeta clones. Some patients' samples used different primers over time, so nucleotide sequences weren't comparable.

Measured with immunoSEQ multiplex PCR; TCRdb has only the in-frame clones, and not every one. The table lists approximately 98,000 clones, around 90% of them singletons, with about 0.31% in the top ten. This clonotype was sampled from a human donor who received a combined kidney and bone marrow transplant. V usage is TRBV15 and J usage is TRBJ1-2, with D hard to call. Here the sequenced sample was CD4+ T cells from blood, taken before the transplant. The CDR3 bases are TGTGCCACCAGAGAGGGAGGATCCGCTAACTATGGCTACACCTTC. This sequence encodes CATREGGSANYGYTF.